These T cell receptor beta chains were read from a single sample in a study of T cells in Graves' hyperthyroidism and ophthalmopathy. TCRdb used MiXCR to reprocess the multiplex PCR reads, holding one entry per CDR3 protein. The table records nearly 600,000 distinct CDR3 sequences, approximately 15% of them present only once. Sequences were obtained from blood. The receptor source for this set is a woman under 30 with Graves' ophthalmopathy. Each CDR3 is given with its conserved first and last residue. Fields, in order: CDR3 protein, CDR3 DNA, clone size, V gene, D gene, J gene. A D gene is named only where the DNA matches it firmly. Part of the rows lack a size; the others show once, few, many or a class for expanded clones.

cdr3_aa: CASSVTANQPQHF; cdr3_nt: TGTGCCAGCTCAGTCACAGCCAATCAGCCCCAGCATTTT; clone_size: many; v_call: TRBV18; d_call: NA; j_call: TRBJ1-5
cdr3_aa: CASSFREQYF; cdr3_nt: TGTGCCAGCAGTTTTCGGGAGCAGTACTTC; clone_size: many; v_call: TRBV28; d_call: NA; j_call: TRBJ2-7
cdr3_aa: CASSSRTGGVSNYGYTF; cdr3_nt: TGCGCCAGCAGCTCTAGGACAGGGGGCGTTTCTAACTATGGCTACACCTTC; clone_size: few; v_call: TRBV5-1; d_call: TRBD1; j_call: TRBJ1-2
cdr3_aa: CSVDWGNTEAFF; cdr3_nt: TGCAGCGTTGATTGGGGTAACACTGAAGCTTTCTTT; clone_size: many; v_call: TRBV29-1; d_call: NA; j_call: TRBJ1-1
cdr3_aa: CASTLAANTEAFF; cdr3_nt: TGTGCCAGCACCCTGGCGGCGAACACTGAAGCTTTCTTT; clone_size: many; v_call: TRBV25-1; d_call: NA; j_call: TRBJ1-1
cdr3_aa: CASSHPGPYTGELFF; cdr3_nt: TGCGCCAGCAGCCACCCGGGACCGTACACCGGGGAGCTGTTTTTT; clone_size: NA; v_call: TRBV4-1; d_call: NA; j_call: TRBJ2-2
cdr3_aa: CASSSGTSLVDEQFF; cdr3_nt: TGTGCCAGCAGCTCCGGGACTAGCTTGGTAGATGAGCAGTTCTTC; clone_size: many; v_call: TRBV13; d_call: TRBD2; j_call: TRBJ2-1
cdr3_aa: CASRGGEYYEQYF; cdr3_nt: TGTGCCAGCAGAGGGGGGGAGTACTACGAGCAGTACTTC; clone_size: many; v_call: TRBV6-1; d_call: NA; j_call: TRBJ2-7
cdr3_aa: CASSPRARGTSNQPQHF; cdr3_nt: TGTGCCAGCAGCCCCCGTGCTAGGGGAACAAGCAATCAGCCCCAGCATTTT; clone_size: few; v_call: TRBV7-8; d_call: NA; j_call: TRBJ1-5
cdr3_aa: CASSFSEGNEQFF; cdr3_nt: TGTGCCAGCAGTTTTTCAGAGGGGAATGAGCAGTTCTTC; clone_size: NA; v_call: TRBV27; d_call: NA; j_call: TRBJ2-1
cdr3_aa: CSASQGSDYGYTF; cdr3_nt: TGCAGTGCTAGCCAGGGTTCGGACTATGGCTACACCTTC; clone_size: few; v_call: TRBV20-1; d_call: NA; j_call: TRBJ1-2
cdr3_aa: CASSQEGQGAFQPQHF; cdr3_nt: TGCGCCAGCAGCCAAGAAGGACAGGGGGCGTTTCAGCCCCAGCATTTT; clone_size: NA; v_call: TRBV4-1; d_call: TRBD1; j_call: TRBJ1-5
cdr3_aa: CATSRVGGNSYNEQFF; cdr3_nt: TGTGCCACCAGCAGAGTTGGCGGGAACTCCTACAATGAGCAGTTCTTC; clone_size: once; v_call: TRBV15; d_call: NA; j_call: TRBJ2-1
cdr3_aa: CASSTYREFNYGYTF; cdr3_nt: TGTGCCAGTAGTACCTACAGGGAATTTAACTATGGCTACACCTTC; clone_size: NA; v_call: TRBV19; d_call: NA; j_call: TRBJ1-2
cdr3_aa: CSAVPTSGSNDEQFF; cdr3_nt: TGCAGTGCTGTACCGACTAGCGGGAGTAACGATGAGCAGTTCTTC; clone_size: many; v_call: TRBV20-1; d_call: TRBD2; j_call: TRBJ2-1
cdr3_aa: CASSLAQGTDSPLHF; cdr3_nt: TGCGCCAGCAGCTTGGCCCAGGGGACGGATTCACCCCTCCACTTT; clone_size: many; v_call: TRBV5-1; d_call: NA; j_call: TRBJ1-6
cdr3_aa: CASSLLGGAGYTF; cdr3_nt: TGTGCCAGCAGCTTACTAGGGGGCGCAGGCTACACCTTC; clone_size: NA; v_call: TRBV6-1; d_call: TRBD1; j_call: TRBJ1-2
cdr3_aa: CASSRRDFDTGELFF; cdr3_nt: TGTGCCAGCAGCCGCCGGGACTTCGACACCGGGGAGCTGTTTTTT; clone_size: NA; v_call: TRBV11-3; d_call: NA; j_call: TRBJ2-2
cdr3_aa: CASSTSTRFNEQFF; cdr3_nt: TGTGCCAGCAGCACCTCGACTAGGTTCAATGAGCAGTTCTTC; clone_size: few; v_call: TRBV9; d_call: NA; j_call: TRBJ2-1
cdr3_aa: CASSPVPGNEQYF; cdr3_nt: TGCGCCAGCAGCCCGGTCCCCGGGAACGAGCAGTACTTC; clone_size: few; v_call: TRBV5-1; d_call: NA; j_call: TRBJ2-7
cdr3_aa: CASRGQDTVVTEAFF; cdr3_nt: TGTGCCAGCAGAGGACAGGACACCGTTGTAACTGAAGCTTTCTTT; clone_size: few; v_call: TRBV6-1; d_call: TRBD1; j_call: TRBJ1-1
cdr3_aa: CATSRGGGNEKLFF; cdr3_nt: TGTGCCACCAGCAGGGGTGGCGGTAATGAAAAACTGTTTTTT; clone_size: NA; v_call: TRBV15; d_call: NA; j_call: TRBJ1-4
cdr3_aa: CSATDAQGATYGYTF; cdr3_nt: TGCAGTGCCACCGACGCGCAGGGGGCGACCTATGGCTACACCTTC; clone_size: many; v_call: TRBV20-1; d_call: TRBD1; j_call: TRBJ1-2
cdr3_aa: CASSLNSGTGVQPQHF; cdr3_nt: TGTGCCAGCAGCCTCAATTCCGGGACAGGGGTTCAGCCCCAGCATTTT; clone_size: NA; v_call: TRBV7-6; d_call: TRBD1; j_call: TRBJ1-5
cdr3_aa: CASSRPTGGLWETQYF; cdr3_nt: TGTGCCAGCAGCAGACCGACAGGGGGCCTCTGGGAGACCCAGTACTTC; clone_size: few; v_call: TRBV5-4; d_call: TRBD1; j_call: TRBJ2-5
cdr3_aa: CASGWTTGGEQFF; cdr3_nt: TGTGCTAGTGGTTGGACGACAGGGGGAGAGCAGTTCTTC; clone_size: many; v_call: TRBV12-5; d_call: TRBD1; j_call: TRBJ2-1
cdr3_aa: CASSLNSVGQETQYF; cdr3_nt: TGTGCCAGCAGCTTAAATTCGGTAGGACAAGAGACCCAGTACTTC; clone_size: few; v_call: TRBV11-3; d_call: NA; j_call: TRBJ2-5
cdr3_aa: CASSLPRDSHEQYF; cdr3_nt: TGTGCCAGCAGTTTGCCCCGGGACTCCCACGAGCAGTACTTC; clone_size: few; v_call: TRBV12-3/TRBV12-4; d_call: NA; j_call: TRBJ2-7
cdr3_aa: CASTPSGTRNQPQHF; cdr3_nt: TGTGCCAGCACCCCATCCGGGACAAGGAATCAGCCCCAGCATTTT; clone_size: once; v_call: TRBV28; d_call: NA; j_call: TRBJ1-5